These 28 T cell receptor beta chains were all obtained from the same sample, sequenced in a study of blood T cell repertoires in COVID-19. TCRdb's table, derived via immunoSEQ multiplex PCR, lists solely in-frame clones and lacks some. Of tens of thousands of clones in the sample, 88% were seen once. Specimen: peripheral blood. Receptors were obtained from a human donor in a cohort sampled during active COVID-19.

This clone was seen once. The rearrangement links TRBV2 to TRBJ2-3, with 10 bases that match TRBD2. Trimming cost V 5 bases and J 2 bases; bases outside gene matches: 7. The CDR3 is 16 residues long. The germline CDR1 and CDR2 sequences are SNHLY and FYNNEI. DNA of the CDR3: TGTGCCAGCAGTAACCGAGCGGGGGGGAACACAGATACGCAGTATTTT. This translates into CASSNRAGGNTDTQYF.

V usage is TRBV28 and J usage is TRBJ1-6; the match to TRBD1 covers 9 bases. The CDR3 has 14 residues. After removal of 5 bases from V and 7 bases from J, the junction contained 3 bases not matched to a gene. The germline CDR1 and CDR2 sequences are MDHEN and SYDVKM. CDR3 bases: TGTGCCAGCAGTGCAGGACAGGGGAATTCACCCCTCCACTTT. This translates into CASSAGQGNSPLHF. Together with reference TRBV28 and TRBJ1-6, the CDR3 gives the full variable domain: DVKVTQSSRYLVKRTGEKVFLECVQDMDHENMFWYRQDPGLGLRLIYFSYDVKMKEKGDIPEGYSVSREKKERFSLILESASTNQTSMYLCASSAGQGNSPLHFGNGTRLTVT.

V and J are TRBV7-2 and TRBJ2-1; the match to TRBD2 covers 16 bases. The CDR3 contains 18 residues. J gave up 12 bases and V 5 bases, and 16 bases lay outside the gene matches. The germline CDR1 and CDR2 sequences are SGHTA and FQGNSA. This CDR3 reads CASSPPGLAGGTGGGQFF. The CDR3 nucleotides are TGTGCCAGCAGCCCGCCGGGACTAGCGGGGGGGACCGGAGGGGGGCAGTTCTTC.

This sequence joins TRBV2 and TRBJ2-3; a possible D gene is TRBD2 (7 bases). V dropped 6 bases and J dropped 7 bases, with 17 bases sitting between them. The CDR3 length is 14 residues. The germline CDR1 and CDR2 sequences are SNHLY and FYNNEI. CDR3 in DNA: TGTGCCAGCAGGCTCGGGGGAGGGGGAAATACGCAGTATTTT. As protein: CASRLGGGGNTQYF.

V is TRBV7-9 and J is TRBJ2-7; unclear D gene. The CDR3 contains 14 residues. CDR1 and CDR2 (germline): SEHNR, FQNEAQ (reference sequence). Trimming removed 2 bases at V and 5 bases at J, with 13 bases between. The CDR3 coding sequence is TGTGCCAGCAGCTTAAGACTTGGTCTGGACGAGCAGTACTTC. This codes for CASSLRLGLDEQYF. Drawing the rest from reference TRBV7-9 and TRBJ2-7, the complete variable domain is DTGVSQNPRHKITKRGQNVTFRCDPISEHNRLYWYRQTLGQGPEFLTYFQNEAQLEKSRLLSDRFSAERPKGSFSTLEIQRTEQGDSAMYLCASSLRLGLDEQYFGPGTRLTVT.

This chain links TRBV10-3 with TRBJ2-7; 8 nucleotides agree with TRBD2. This CDR3 spans 14 amino acids. Germline CDR1 ENHRY, CDR2 SYGVKD. The V and J ends lost 0 bases and 3 bases, in that order; junction bases with no gene match: 1. The CDR3 bases are TGTGCCATCAGTGAGTCAGCGGGAGACTACGAGCAGTACTTC. This encodes CAISESAGDYEQYF.

The chain links TRBV11-2 to TRBJ1-2; D is uncertain. V lost 1 base to trimming and J lost 4 bases, with 10 bases between them. This CDR3 contains 14 residues. Germline CDR1 is SGHAT and CDR2 is FQNNGV. This chain's CDR3 is CASSLGGITYGYTF. Here the CDR3 DNA reads TGTGCCAGCAGCTTAGGAGGGATTACCTATGGCTACACCTTC.

The chain has TRBV5-1 and TRBJ2-2; TRBD1 agrees at 9 bases. The germline V gene encodes CDR1 SGHRS and CDR2 YFSETQ. The CDR3 consists of 15 residues. Trimming cost V 10 bases and J 8 bases; bases outside gene matches: 15. CDR3 region: CAGRATGGVEGELFF. CDR3 bases: TGCGCCGGTAGAGCTACAGGGGGCGTCGAGGGGGAGCTGTTTTTT.

This chain joins TRBV14 and TRBJ1-1; tentatively, D is TRBD1 (6 bases). Germline V lookup: CDR1 SGHDN, CDR2 FVKESK. The CDR3 consists of 16 residues. Trimming pared 4 bases from V and 0 bases from J, leaving 15 bases between. The CDR3 DNA is TGTGCCAGCAGCCTACTTCGACAGGCGCTGAACACTGAAGCTTTCTTT. Protein: CASSLLRQALNTEAFF.

This chain uses TRBV7-8 with TRBJ1-5; no reliable D call. V gave up 1 base and J gave up 4 bases, with 5 bases separating them. There are 13 residues in the CDR3. CDR1 and CDR2 from the germline V gene are SGHVS and FQNEAQ. This chain's CDR3 is CASSLVVNQPQHF. CDR3 DNA sequence: TGTGCCAGCAGCTTAGTCGTAAATCAGCCCCAGCATTTT.

This rearrangement joins TRBV7-9 to TRBJ1-2; 9 bases fit TRBD1. The V and J ends lost 5 bases and 2 bases, in that order; junction bases with no gene match: 0. The CDR3 totals 13 residues. Looked up from germline, CDR1 is SEHNR and CDR2 is FQNEAQ (reference sequence). DNA for the CDR3: TGTGCCAGCAGCGGACAGGGGAACTATGGCTACACCTTC. Residues: CASSGQGNYGYTF.

This chain uses TRBV5-1 with TRBJ2-7; TRBD2 matches at 8 bases. Germline CDR1 and CDR2: SGHRS and YFSETQ. The CDR3 totals 15 residues. With 0 bases clipped from V and 3 bases from J, the junction kept 5 bases outside the gene matches. DNA of the CDR3: TGCGCCAGCAGCTTGGTAGCGGGGACACACTACGAGCAGTACTTC. The encoded protein is CASSLVAGTHYEQYF.

The chain recombines TRBV7-2 with TRBJ2-5; TRBD1 is a possible D gene (5 bases). CDR3 size: 15 residues. V was cut by 1 base and J by 2 bases, with 11 bases left in between. Germline loops: CDR1 SGHTA, CDR2 FQGNSA. The CDR3 DNA is TGTGCCAGCAGCTTAGTAAGGGGTCAGCAAGAGACCCAGTACTTC. Protein product: CASSLVRGQQETQYF.

The genes are TRBV5-5 and TRBJ1-1, with 9 positions matching TRBD1. The V gene end was trimmed by 0 bases and the J gene end by 4 bases; junction bases not matched to a gene: 4. Germline CDR1 is SGHKS and CDR2 is YYEKEE (reference sequence). The CDR3 covers 15 residues. The CDR3 loop reads CASSLGGQGVTEAFF. The CDR3 region has the DNA TGTGCCAGCAGCTTGGGGGGACAGGGTGTCACTGAAGCTTTCTTT.

The chain combines TRBV21-1 with TRBJ2-7; the table's TRBD1 call for D was not verified on the DNA. TRBV21-1 is a listed pseudogene. The CDR3 loop spans 14 amino acids. CDR3 nucleotide sequence: TGTGCCAGCAGCAAAGGGACAGGGATCTACGAGCAGTACTTC. As protein: CASSKGTGIYEQYF.

The chain employs TRBV7-2 and TRBJ2-7, with TRBD2 identical over 16 bases. CDR3 size: 16 residues. Germline lookup yields CDR1 SGHTA and CDR2 FQGNSA. Germline trimming cut 4 bases from V and 7 bases from J; bases unmatched to any gene: 7. The CDR3 DNA is TGTGCCAGCAGCTCCCAGGCGGGACTAGCGGGGGGGGAGCAGTACTTC. Protein: CASSSQAGLAGGEQYF. Based on the CDR3 plus reference TRBV7-2 and TRBJ2-7, the full variable domain is GAGVSQSPSNKVTEKGKDVELRCDPISGHTALYWYRQSLGQGLEFLIYFQGNSAPDKSGLPSDRFSAERTGGSVSTLTIQRTQQEDSAVYLCASSSQAGLAGGEQYFGPGTRLTVT.

The chain has TRBV24-1 and TRBJ1-2, with D possibly TRBD1 on 6 matching bases. Per the germline V gene, CDR1 is KGHDR and CDR2 is SFDVKD. Trimming removed 5 bases at V and 4 bases at J, with 10 bases between. The CDR3 consists of 13 residues. CDR3 loop: CATSGGQSYGYTF. The CDR3 DNA sequence: TGTGCCACCAGTGGTGGACAGTCCTATGGCTACACCTTC.

The rearrangement uses TRBV5-1 and TRBJ2-1, with 9 positions matching TRBD2. The ends lost 3 bases at V and 6 bases at J; junction bases unmatched: 7. The CDR3 runs 15 residues. From germline, CDR1 is SGHRS and CDR2 YFSETQ. CDR3 amino acids: CASSSTGLATNEQFF. The CDR3 DNA is TGCGCCAGCAGCTCAACGGGACTAGCAACCAATGAGCAGTTCTTC.

The gene calls are TRBV4-1 and TRBJ1-4; the D is unclear. This CDR3 is built from 16 residues. The V gene lost 1 base and the J gene lost 8 bases, with 17 bases spanning the gap. CDR1 is MGHRA and CDR2 is YSYEKL in the germline V gene. CDR3 sequence: CASSQGSRARREKLFF. CDR3 nucleotide sequence: TGCGCCAGCAGCCAAGGATCGAGGGCCCGTAGGGAAAAACTGTTTTTT.

This clone was seen once. The chain links TRBV7-2 to TRBJ2-1, with TRBD2 identical over 7 bases. The V segment lost 2 bases and the J segment 9 bases; nucleotides outside the gene matches: 10. The CDR3 is made up of 15 amino acids. Germline V gene sequence: CDR1 SGHTA, CDR2 FQGNSA. CDR3 nucleotide sequence: TGTGCCAGCAGCTTAACCCAGGGAGGGCGGAGTGAGCAGTTCTTC. Its protein product is CASSLTQGGRSEQFF. Combining the CDR3 with reference TRBV7-2 and TRBJ2-1 gives the whole variable domain GAGVSQSPSNKVTEKGKDVELRCDPISGHTALYWYRQSLGQGLEFLIYFQGNSAPDKSGLPSDRFSAERTGGSVSTLTIQRTQQEDSAVYLCASSLTQGGRSEQFFGPGTRLTVL.

V usage is TRBV4-2 and J usage is TRBJ2-1; D is possibly TRBD2 (5 bases). The CDR3 loop spans 12 amino acids. Germline V lookup: CDR1 LGHNA, CDR2 YNFKEQ. The ends were cut back, 1 base at V and 9 bases at J, with 7 bases in the middle. Here the CDR3 DNA reads TGTGCCAGCAGCCAAGTGGAGGCTGAGCAGTTCTTC. Protein sequence: CASSQVEAEQFF.

The J gene is TRBJ2-1, the V gene TRBV12-3 or TRBV12-4, with D possibly being TRBD1 (6 bases). The V end was cut by 3 bases, the J end by 13 bases, with 13 bases between. The CDR3 has 12 residues. CDR3 residues: CASSFNSGAQFF. The CDR3 nucleotides read TGTGCCAGCAGTTTCAATTCAGGGGCACAGTTCTTC.

This rearrangement joins TRBV5-1 to TRBJ1-1; 7 bases are shared with TRBD1. Germline V gene lookup returns CDR1 SGHRS and CDR2 YFSETQ. Losses at the gene ends were 0 bases for V and 2 bases for J; bases not matched to a gene: 7. This CDR3 comprises 16 residues. Here the CDR3 DNA reads TGCGCCAGCAGCTTGGGAGGGACAGCCTTTAACACTGAAGCTTTCTTT. The encoded protein is CASSLGGTAFNTEAFF.

This sequence joins TRBV18 and TRBJ2-2, with D perhaps TRBD1 (6 bases). CDR3 length equals 15 residues. Per germline, CDR1 KGHSH and CDR2 LQKENI. V was cut by 4 bases and J by 1 base, with 10 bases left in between. The CDR3 nucleotides are TGTGCCAGCTCACTTGCCAGGGGGAACACCGGGGAGCTGTTTTTT. Encoded protein: CASSLARGNTGELFF. Using reference TRBV18 and TRBJ2-2 for the parts outside the CDR3, the full variable domain is NAGVMQNPRHLVRRRGQEARLRCSPMKGHSHVYWYRQLPEEGLKFMVYLQKENIIDESGMPKERFSAEFPKEGPSILRIQQVVRGDSAAYFCASSLARGNTGELFFGEGSRLTVL.

This clone was counted between two and nine times. The CDR3 protein is CASTSSIGEKLFF. In nucleotides, the CDR3 is TGTGCCAGCACCTCGAGCATTGGTGAAAAACTGTTTTTT. V is TRBV11-2 and J is TRBJ1-4; D uncertain. From germline, CDR1 is SGHAT and CDR2 FQNNGV. The CDR3 is 13 amino acids. V was trimmed by 7 bases and J by 7 bases, leaving 13 bases between them. The whole variable domain, filled in from reference TRBV11-2 and TRBJ1-4, reads EAGVAQSPRYKIIEKRQSVAFWCNPISGHATLYWYQQILGQGPKLLIQFQNNGVVDDSQLPKDRFSAERLKGVDSTLKIQPAKLEDSAVYLCASTSSIGEKLFFGSGTQLSVL.

The chain couples TRBV18 to TRBJ2-7, with D perhaps TRBD2 (6 bases). Trimming cost V 3 bases and J 4 bases, with 10 bases left between them. This CDR3 spans 13 amino acids. In germline, CDR1 is KGHSH, CDR2 LQKENI. The CDR3 is CASSPGGNYEQYF. The CDR3 bases are TGTGCCAGCTCACCGGGAGGAAATTACGAGCAGTACTTC. Based on the CDR3 plus reference TRBV18 and TRBJ2-7, the full variable domain is NAGVMQNPRHLVRRRGQEARLRCSPMKGHSHVYWYRQLPEEGLKFMVYLQKENIIDESGMPKERFSAEFPKEGPSILRIQQVVRGDSAAYFCASSPGGNYEQYFGPGTRLTVT.

CDR3 DNA sequence: TGTGCCAGCAGTCGGACCGGGACAGCATCCTACAATGAGCAGTTCTTC. Encoded protein: CASSRTGTASYNEQFF. The V gene is TRBV6-4, the J gene TRBJ2-1; 7 bases map to TRBD1. V shed 5 bases, J shed 1 base, and the junction held 8 bases outside the gene matches. The CDR3 consists of 16 residues. Germline V gene sequence: CDR1 MRHNA, CDR2 SNTAGT.

The V gene is TRBV9, the J gene TRBJ2-7; 11 nucleotides match TRBD1. CDR3 length: 15 residues. V shed 4 bases, J shed 0 bases, and the junction held 3 bases outside the gene matches. Germline CDR1 and CDR2: SGDLS and YYNGEE. The CDR3 sequence: CASSTGQGASYEQYF. CDR3 DNA sequence: TGTGCCAGCAGCACCGGACAGGGGGCCTCCTACGAGCAGTACTTC.